This passage covers 19 T cell receptor beta chains from one sample sequenced in a study of T cells after posttransplantation cyclophosphamide. Data came from immunoSEQ multiplex PCR; TCRdb stores just in-frame clones and leaves some out. The sample consists of about 52,000 clones, under 95% of them appearing once. Sequencing used PBMCs. The receptor set was obtained from a woman aged 30 to 39 in good health and a related stem cell transplant donor.

The V call is TRBV6-5, the J call TRBJ2-3, with a weak D call TRBD2 (5 bases). Trimming shortened V by 8 bases and J by 3 bases, and 9 bases separated the two germline ends. The CDR3 covers 12 residues. Germline-derived CDR1 and CDR2 are MNHEY and SVGAGI. CDR3 amino acids: CASSPGTDTQYF. Here the CDR3 DNA reads TGTGCCAGCTCTCCGGGGACAGATACGCAGTATTTT.

J is TRBJ2-3 and V is TRBV9; 7 bases align to TRBD1. The V gene end was trimmed by 0 bases and the J gene end by 0 bases; junction bases not matched to a gene: 13. The CDR3 is 19 amino acids. From germline, CDR1 is SGDLS and CDR2 YYNGEE. The CDR3 DNA reads as TGTGCCAGCAGCGTAGCTTCAGGGGGTTCCCTTTTTAGCACAGATACGCAGTATTTT. Encoded protein: CASSVASGGSLFSTDTQYF.

This sequence joins TRBV29-1 and TRBJ2-1; tentatively, D is TRBD1 (6 bases). Trimming took 7 bases from V and 7 from J, leaving 17 bases between them. The CDR3 extends over 13 amino acids. Per the germline V gene, CDR1 is SQVTM and CDR2 is ANQGSEA. The CDR3 region is CSAFTGSGNEQFF. In DNA, the CDR3 is TGCAGCGCATTTACAGGGTCGGGGAATGAGCAGTTCTTC.

V gene TRBV11-2 combines with J gene TRBJ1-3; D is ambiguous. The CDR3 contains 18 residues. V lost 5 bases and J lost 0, with 20 bases in between. CDR1 is SGHAT, CDR2 FQNNGV, per germline. CDR3 region: CASSTLYTPRDSGNTIYF. The CDR3 nucleotides read TGTGCCAGCAGCACACTTTATACCCCGCGGGACTCTGGAAACACCATATATTTT.

V gene TRBV19 combines with J gene TRBJ1-5; perhaps TRBD1 as D (5 bases). V lost 9 bases, J lost 4 bases, and 16 bases lay in between. Germline-derived CDR1 and CDR2 are LNHDA and SQIVND (reference sequence). The CDR3 runs 14 residues. The CDR3 loop reads CASSRVPGNQPQHF. The CDR3 nucleotides read TGTGCCAGCTCCAGGGTCCCAGGAAATCAGCCCCAGCATTTT. Full variable domain (rest looked up from reference TRBV19 and TRBJ1-5): DGGITQSPKYLFRKEGQNVTLSCEQNLNHDAMYWYRQDPGQGLRLIYYSQIVNDFQKGDIAEGYSVSREKKESFPLTVTSAQKNPTAFYLCASSRVPGNQPQHFGDGTRLSIL.

This chain joins TRBV28 and TRBJ2-1; 7 nucleotides line up with TRBD2. CDR1 is MDHEN and CDR2 is SYDVKM in the germline V gene. The CDR3 has 16 amino acids. Trimming at V came to 8 bases and at J to 0 bases, leaving 10 bases not matched to a gene. The CDR3, as DNA: TGTGCCAGCCTACCTCCGGGGGGTAGCTCCTACAATGAGCAGTTCTTC. It specifies CASLPPGGSSYNEQFF. The full variable domain, its missing parts supplied by reference TRBV28 and TRBJ2-1, is DVKVTQSSRYLVKRTGEKVFLECVQDMDHENMFWYRQDPGLGLRLIYFSYDVKMKEKGDIPEGYSVSREKKERFSLILESASTNQTSMYLCASLPPGGSSYNEQFFGPGTRLTVL.

The chain employs TRBV4-2 and TRBJ2-2, with 8 nucleotides matching TRBD2. V lost 0 bases, J lost 6 bases, and 6 bases stayed unmatched. The CDR3 covers 16 residues. The germline V gene encodes CDR1 LGHNA and CDR2 YNFKEQ. In DNA, the CDR3 is TGTGCCAGCAGCCAAGATCCGGGGGGGGCGCCCGGGGAGCTGTTTTTT. This translates into CASSQDPGGAPGELFF.

The chain employs TRBV28 and TRBJ2-2; TRBD1 agrees at 11 bases. With 6 bases clipped from V and 4 bases from J, the junction kept 10 bases outside the gene matches. Germline loops: CDR1 MDHEN, CDR2 SYDVKM. The CDR3 extends over 17 amino acids. In nucleotides, the CDR3 is TGTGCCAGCAGCCCAACCGGACAGGGGGCTTTCACCGGGGAGCTGTTTTTT. Its translation is CASSPTGQGAFTGELFF. Combining the CDR3 with reference TRBV28 and TRBJ2-2 gives the whole variable domain DVKVTQSSRYLVKRTGEKVFLECVQDMDHENMFWYRQDPGLGLRLIYFSYDVKMKEKGDIPEGYSVSREKKERFSLILESASTNQTSMYLCASSPTGQGAFTGELFFGEGSRLTVL.

The J gene is TRBJ1-4, the V gene TRBV5-4; perhaps TRBD1 as D (5 bases). The V gene's germline CDR1 is SGHNT and CDR2 YYREEE (reference sequence). The CDR3 runs 18 residues. V dropped 0 bases and J dropped 3 bases, with 18 bases sitting between them. The CDR3 region has the DNA TGTGCCAGCAGCTTGGCTCAGCAGGGACTTGGGGCTAATGAAAAACTGTTTTTT. Protein product: CASSLAQQGLGANEKLFF.

The chain combines TRBV6-5 with TRBJ1-1, with a possible D match to TRBD1 (6 bases). CDR1 is MNHEY and CDR2 is SVGAGI in the germline V gene. The CDR3 consists of 14 residues. V lost 2 bases and J lost 0, with 7 bases in between. CDR3 loop: CASSYQGMNTEAFF. In DNA, the CDR3 is TGTGCCAGCAGTTACCAGGGGATGAACACTGAAGCTTTCTTT.

The V call is TRBV28, the J call TRBJ2-7; 9 positions match TRBD1. This CDR3 has 14 residues. The junction had 2 bases not matched to a gene; V was cut back by 3 bases and J by 2 bases. Germline V gene lookup returns CDR1 MDHEN and CDR2 SYDVKM. The DNA of the CDR3 is TGTGCCAGCAGTTTGTGGGACAGGGCCTACGAGCAGTACTTC. Amino acid sequence: CASSLWDRAYEQYF.

The V gene is TRBV18, the J gene TRBJ1-2, with 9 bases that match TRBD1. Unmatched junction bases numbered 8, after V lost 6 bases and J lost 3 bases. CDR3 size: 15 residues. Germline assignment: CDR1 KGHSH and CDR2 LQKENI. CDR3 amino acids: CASSPGDRDYYGYTF. The CDR3, as DNA: TGTGCCAGCTCCCCTGGGGACAGGGATTACTATGGCTACACCTTC.

This chain uses TRBV11-2 with TRBJ1-1; the D gene is possibly TRBD1 (6 bases). The germline V gene encodes CDR1 SGHAT and CDR2 FQNNGV. The V and J ends lost 4 bases and 0 bases respectively, with 12 bases between them. The CDR3 contains 15 residues. CDR3 protein: CASSSVRGMNTEAFF. CDR3 bases: TGTGCCAGCAGCTCGGTCAGGGGAATGAACACTGAAGCTTTCTTT.

To note about this clone: Compared with germline, one end of the junction differs, possibly owing to a read error. The chain carries TRBV7-8 and TRBJ1-3; perhaps TRBD1 as D (5 bases). The CDR3 loop spans 10 amino acids. Germline lookup yields CDR1 SGHVS and CDR2 FQNEAQ. CDR3 sequence: CGGTGNTIYF. The CDR3, as DNA: TGCGGGGGGACGGGAAACACCATATATTTT.

The gene calls are TRBV18 and TRBJ2-7, with D perhaps matching TRBD1 (6 bases). Looked up from germline, CDR1 is KGHSH and CDR2 is LQKENI. The CDR3 is made up of 14 amino acids. The V and J ends lost 1 base and 5 bases respectively, with 12 bases between them. CDR3 amino acids: CASSPRGHSHEQYF. In nucleotides, the CDR3 is TGTGCCAGCTCACCACGGGGACATTCCCACGAGCAGTACTTC. Full variable domain (remainder filled in from reference TRBV18 and TRBJ2-7): NAGVMQNPRHLVRRRGQEARLRCSPMKGHSHVYWYRQLPEEGLKFMVYLQKENIIDESGMPKERFSAEFPKEGPSILRIQQVVRGDSAAYFCASSPRGHSHEQYFGPGTRLTVT.

The chain uses TRBV27 and TRBJ2-7; D is possibly TRBD1 (8 bases). V lost 6 bases and J 3 bases, leaving 18 bases between the germline ends. Germline V lookup: CDR1 MNHEY, CDR2 SMNVEV (reference sequence). CDR3 length equals 15 residues. The CDR3 here is CASRDIQGGNYEQYF. The CDR3 bases are TGTGCCAGCAGGGATATACAGGGGGGGAACTACGAGCAGTACTTC.

This chain uses TRBV6-8 with TRBJ2-5, with a tentative D call TRBD1 (5 bases). Germline loops: CDR1 MNHGY, CDR2 SAAAGT. The CDR3 contains 11 residues. V was clipped by 2 bases and J by 9 bases, with 7 bases between them. Here the CDR3 DNA reads TGTGCCAGCAGTTACATAGGGGCCCAGTACTTC. This gives the protein CASSYIGAQYF.

This chain links TRBV4-2 with TRBJ1-4; 11 positions agree with TRBD1. Germline V CDR1 and CDR2: LGHNA, YNFKEQ. The CDR3 runs 16 residues. The junction had 6 bases not matched to a gene; V was cut back by 4 bases and J by 5 bases. The CDR3 DNA is TGTGCCAGCAGCCCGGGACAGGGGGGAATCAATGAAAAACTGTTTTTT. The encoded protein is CASSPGQGGINEKLFF.

This clone has just one count. This sequence joins TRBV6-1 and TRBJ1-2; perhaps TRBD1 as D (6 bases). Germline-derived CDR1 and CDR2 are MNHNS and SASEGT. The CDR3 is 14 residues long. The V gene lost 2 bases and the J gene lost 7 bases, with 14 bases spanning the gap. CDR3 amino acids: CASSETRGAAGYTF. In nucleotides, the CDR3 is TGTGCCAGCAGTGAAACCCGGGGGGCGGCTGGCTACACCTTC.